This TCR beta chain was observed in a study of T cells in women clearing cervical HPV infection. In the study overall: With HLA typing for only a few women, HLA confounding remains possible.

V was pared by 3 bases and J by 0 bases, with 15 bases between. This CDR3 has 16 amino acids. Germline V gives CDR1 DFQATT, CDR2 SNEGSKA (reference sequence). For this clone: From the germline J gene comes the end of the CDR3, since the read stops 3 residues before it.

Sequencing was performed with immunoSEQ multiplex PCR; in TCRdb, only in-frame clones are kept and a portion is missing. The repertoire shows tens of thousands of clones; the top ten hold 6% to 8%. Prevalent HPV16 infections were excluded; only incident single HPV16 infections included. The clonotype was recovered from a woman between 18 and 70 years old with a cervical HPV16 infection that either progressed to CIN3+ or cleared (not recorded which). The J gene is TRBJ1-3, the V gene TRBV20-1; a weak D match, TRBD1 (5 bases). The sample consisted of blood buffy coat. CDR3 DNA (partial): TGCAGTGCTAGGGCTGGGACTAGACTCTCTGGAAACACC. Translated, it gives CSARAGTRLSGNT. The CDR3, in full, reads CSARAGTRLSGNTIYF.